This TCR beta chain stems from a study of blood T cell repertoires in COVID-19. The length of the CDR3 is 16 residues. The V gene lost 1 base and the J gene lost 0 bases, with 12 bases spanning the gap. Germline values: CDR1 SGHTS, CDR2 YDEGEE. Original analysis: Reference gene primer amplification gave nucleated cell count estimates. Using immunoSEQ multiplex PCR, the repertoire was profiled, and TCRdb retains in-frame clones only, with some absent. V and J calls and clone size are given by that table; D and trimming were obtained from the DNA. This sample has some 670,000 clones, with 80% to 90% found just once.

V and J are TRBV5-8 and TRBJ2-3; a possible D gene is TRBD1 (5 bases). The source is a woman under 30 with acute or convalescent COVID-19. The sequenced sample was peripheral blood. CDR3: CASSLMDILSTDTQYF. The CDR3 coding sequence is TGTGCCAGCAGCTTGATGGACATCCTTAGCACAGATACGCAGTATTTT.